This paragraph covers one TCR beta chain sequence. Its antigen is unidentified. The CDR3 is made up of 15 amino acids. V was clipped by 1 base and J by 0 bases, with 7 bases between them. Germline V CDR1 and CDR2: LNHNV, YYDKDF (reference sequence). This record comes from a study of regulatory T cells in long-lasting Graves disease. Study-wide results and caveats: Segments TRBV28, TRBJ1-2 and TRBJ2-5 showed preferential usage in persistent disease.

Time point: newly diagnosed GD, antithyroid drugs for less than 3 months. PBMC-extracted RNA yielded the TCR library. Relying on iRepertoire HTBI primers and Arm-PCR of CDR3 regions, the team built TCR beta libraries. Via MiXCR, TCRdb re-called the multiplex PCR reads, giving one row per CDR3 protein. In the table there are a few hundred thousand distinct CDR3 sequences, less than 15% of which are singletons. The same sample was also used in a study of T cells in Graves' hyperthyroidism and ophthalmopathy. Per that study: Exclusion of a patient resulted from uncontrolled infection, other autoimmune disease, pregnancy or lactation. Researchers found most expanded thyroid clonotypes above 0.001 in blood as well.

The source of this sequence is a man aged 30 to 45 with Graves disease. The chain recombines TRBV15 with TRBJ2-1; D not certain. The material was peripheral blood mononuclear cells (PBMCs), obtained at new diagnosis, from a patient treated with antithyroid drugs. CDR3: CATSRVPSSYNEQFF. In DNA, the CDR3 is TGTGCCACCAGCAGAGTCCCTAGCTCCTACAATGAGCAGTTCTTC.